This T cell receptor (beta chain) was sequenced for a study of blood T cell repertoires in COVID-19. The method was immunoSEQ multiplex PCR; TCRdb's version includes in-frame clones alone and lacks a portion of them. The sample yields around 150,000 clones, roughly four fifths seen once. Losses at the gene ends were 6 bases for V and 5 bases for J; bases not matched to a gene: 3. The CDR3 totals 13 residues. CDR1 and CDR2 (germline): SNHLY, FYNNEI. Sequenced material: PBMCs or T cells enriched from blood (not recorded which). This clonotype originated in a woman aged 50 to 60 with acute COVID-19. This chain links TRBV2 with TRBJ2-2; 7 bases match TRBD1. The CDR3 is CASRTRGTGELFF. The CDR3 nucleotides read TGTGCCAGCAGGACCAGGGGGACCGGGGAGCTGTTTTTT.